This TCR beta chain came from a study of identifying expanded T cells in peripheral blood. Study-wide points: Technical replicates showed roughly 1.2 changed clones; two weeks around 15; four weeks 19. Approximately two-week clone count variance significantly increased as total template count grew.

Produced via immunoSEQ multiplex PCR; TCRdb's table is partial and in-frame only. Of around 81,000 clones listed, roughly 81% are singletons. CDR3 length: 16 amino acids. V lost 0 bases to trimming and J lost 0 bases, with 6 bases between them. The germline CDR1 and CDR2 sequences are MNHNS and SASEGT. Healthy donors had no documented immune events, such as infections, while sampled. For this clone: The antigen is not known.

The receptor was derived from a person aged 18 to 69 in good health. Material for sequencing was blood. The rearrangement uses TRBV6-1 and TRBJ2-6; D is ambiguous. Here the CDR3 reads CASSEAAASGANVLTF. CDR3 coding DNA: TGTGCCAGCAGTGAAGCGGCAGCCTCTGGGGCCAACGTCCTGACTTTC.